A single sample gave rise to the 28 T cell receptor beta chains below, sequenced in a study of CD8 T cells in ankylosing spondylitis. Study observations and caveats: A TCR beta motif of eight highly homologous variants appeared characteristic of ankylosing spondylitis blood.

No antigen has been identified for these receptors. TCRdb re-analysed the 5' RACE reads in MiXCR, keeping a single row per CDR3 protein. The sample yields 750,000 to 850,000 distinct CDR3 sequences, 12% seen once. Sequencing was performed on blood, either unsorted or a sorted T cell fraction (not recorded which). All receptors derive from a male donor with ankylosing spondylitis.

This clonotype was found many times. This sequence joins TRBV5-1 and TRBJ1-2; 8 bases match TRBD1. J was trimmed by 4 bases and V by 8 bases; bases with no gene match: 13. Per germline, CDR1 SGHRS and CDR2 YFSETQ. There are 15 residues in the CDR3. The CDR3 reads CASSPRTGPLYGYTF. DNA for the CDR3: TGCGCCAGTTCCCCTAGGACAGGGCCCCTCTATGGCTACACCTTC.

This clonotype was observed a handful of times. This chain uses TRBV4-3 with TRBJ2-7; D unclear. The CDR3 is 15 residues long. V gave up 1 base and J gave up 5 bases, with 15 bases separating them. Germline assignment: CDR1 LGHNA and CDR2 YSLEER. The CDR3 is CASSQVENRRDEQYF. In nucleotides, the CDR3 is TGCGCCAGCAGCCAAGTGGAAAACAGACGCGACGAGCAGTACTTC.

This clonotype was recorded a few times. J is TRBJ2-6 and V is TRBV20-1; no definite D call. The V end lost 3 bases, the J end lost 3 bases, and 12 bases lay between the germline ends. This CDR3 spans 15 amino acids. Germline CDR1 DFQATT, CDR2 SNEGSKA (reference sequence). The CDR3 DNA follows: TGCAGTGCTAGTACGGGCTTAAGTGGGGCCAACGTCCTGACTTTC. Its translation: CSASTGLSGANVLTF.

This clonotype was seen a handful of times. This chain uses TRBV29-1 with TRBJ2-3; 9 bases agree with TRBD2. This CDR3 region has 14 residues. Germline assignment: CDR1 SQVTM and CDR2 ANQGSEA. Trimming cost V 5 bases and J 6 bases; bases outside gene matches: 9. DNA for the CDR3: TGCAGCGTTTGGCCGGGACTAGCTCCGGATACGCAGTATTTT. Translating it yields CSVWPGLAPDTQYF.

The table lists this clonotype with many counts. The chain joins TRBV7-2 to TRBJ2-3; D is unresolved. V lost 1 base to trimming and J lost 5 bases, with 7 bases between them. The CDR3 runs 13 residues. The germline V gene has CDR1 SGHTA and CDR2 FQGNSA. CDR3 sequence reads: CASSLGPLDTQYF. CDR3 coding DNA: TGTGCCAGCAGCTTAGGACCCCTAGATACGCAGTATTTT.

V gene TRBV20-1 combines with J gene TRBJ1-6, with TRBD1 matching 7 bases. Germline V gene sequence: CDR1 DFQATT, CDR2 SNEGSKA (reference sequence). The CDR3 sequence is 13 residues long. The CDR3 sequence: CSGQANYNSPLHF. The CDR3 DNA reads TGCAGCGGACAGGCGAACTATAATTCACCCCTCCACTTT.

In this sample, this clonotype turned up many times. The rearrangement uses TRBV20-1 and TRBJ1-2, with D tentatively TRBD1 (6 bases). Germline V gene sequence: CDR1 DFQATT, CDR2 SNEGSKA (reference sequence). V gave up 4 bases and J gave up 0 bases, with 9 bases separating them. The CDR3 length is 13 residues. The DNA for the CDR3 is TGCAGTGCTATCGGGGGCCCTAACTATGGCTACACCTTC. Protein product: CSAIGGPNYGYTF.

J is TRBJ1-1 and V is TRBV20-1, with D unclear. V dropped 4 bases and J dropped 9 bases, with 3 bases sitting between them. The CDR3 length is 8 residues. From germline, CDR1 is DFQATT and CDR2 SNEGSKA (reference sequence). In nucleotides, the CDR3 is TGCAGTGCTACCAAAGCTTTCTTT. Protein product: CSATKAFF.

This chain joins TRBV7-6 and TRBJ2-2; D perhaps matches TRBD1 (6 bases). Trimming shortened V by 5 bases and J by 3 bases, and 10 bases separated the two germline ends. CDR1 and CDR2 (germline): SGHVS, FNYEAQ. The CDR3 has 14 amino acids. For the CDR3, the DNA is TGTGCCAGCAGCATGGACAGTTACACCGGGGAGCTGTTTTTT. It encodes CASSMDSYTGELFF.

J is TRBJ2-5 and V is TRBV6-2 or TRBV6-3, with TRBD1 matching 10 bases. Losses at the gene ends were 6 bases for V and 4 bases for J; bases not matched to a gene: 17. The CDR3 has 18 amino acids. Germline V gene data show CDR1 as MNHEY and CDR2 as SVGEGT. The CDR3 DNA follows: TGTGCCAGCAGCTGGGATCACACCGGGACAGGGGAAGGAGAGACCCAGTACTTC. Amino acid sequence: CASSWDHTGTGEGETQYF.

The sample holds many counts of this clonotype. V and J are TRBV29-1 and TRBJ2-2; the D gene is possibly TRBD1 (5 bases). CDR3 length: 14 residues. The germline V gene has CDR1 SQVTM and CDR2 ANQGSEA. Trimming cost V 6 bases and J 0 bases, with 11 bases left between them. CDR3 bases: TGCAGCGTAGGGGCCCCTACGAACACCGGGGAGCTGTTTTTT. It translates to CSVGAPTNTGELFF.

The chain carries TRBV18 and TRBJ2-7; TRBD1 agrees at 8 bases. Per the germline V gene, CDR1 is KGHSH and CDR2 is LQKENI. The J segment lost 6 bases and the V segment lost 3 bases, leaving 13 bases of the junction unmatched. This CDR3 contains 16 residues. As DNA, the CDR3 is TGTGCCAGCTCACCGCCCACCGGGACAGGTAGGATCGAGCAGTACTTC. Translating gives CASSPPTGTGRIEQYF.

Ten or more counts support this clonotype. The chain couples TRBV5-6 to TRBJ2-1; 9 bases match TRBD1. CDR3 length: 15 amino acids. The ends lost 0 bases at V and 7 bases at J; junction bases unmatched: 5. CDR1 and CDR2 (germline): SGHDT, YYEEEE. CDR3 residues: CASSLGGQGLNEQFF. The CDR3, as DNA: TGTGCCAGCAGCTTGGGGGGACAGGGACTTAATGAGCAGTTCTTC.

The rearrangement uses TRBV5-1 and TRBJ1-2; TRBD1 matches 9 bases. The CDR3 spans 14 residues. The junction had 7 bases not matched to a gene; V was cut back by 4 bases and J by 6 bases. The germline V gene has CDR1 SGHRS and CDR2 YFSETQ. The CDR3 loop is CASSTGQGWDGYTF. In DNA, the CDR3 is TGCGCCAGCAGCACCGGACAGGGGTGGGATGGCTACACCTTC.

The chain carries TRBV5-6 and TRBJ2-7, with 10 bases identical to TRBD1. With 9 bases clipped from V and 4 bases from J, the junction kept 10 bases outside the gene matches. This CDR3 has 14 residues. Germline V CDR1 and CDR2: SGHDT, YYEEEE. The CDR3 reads CATQRGQGNYEQYF. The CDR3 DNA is TGTGCCACCCAGAGGGGACAGGGGAATTACGAGCAGTACTTC.

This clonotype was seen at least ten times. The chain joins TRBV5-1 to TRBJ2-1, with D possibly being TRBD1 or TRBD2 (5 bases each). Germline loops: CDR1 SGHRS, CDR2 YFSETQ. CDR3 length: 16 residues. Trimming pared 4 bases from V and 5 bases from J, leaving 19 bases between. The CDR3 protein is CASSRGRSSTHNEQFF. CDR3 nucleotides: TGCGCCAGCAGCAGGGGACGCTCCTCGACCCACAATGAGCAGTTCTTC.

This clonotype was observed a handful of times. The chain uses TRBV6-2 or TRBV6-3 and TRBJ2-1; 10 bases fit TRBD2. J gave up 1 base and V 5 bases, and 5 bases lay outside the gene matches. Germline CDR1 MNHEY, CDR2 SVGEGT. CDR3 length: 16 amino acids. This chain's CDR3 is CASSVSGRFSYNEQFF. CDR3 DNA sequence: TGTGCCAGCAGTGTTAGCGGGAGGTTTTCCTACAATGAGCAGTTCTTC.

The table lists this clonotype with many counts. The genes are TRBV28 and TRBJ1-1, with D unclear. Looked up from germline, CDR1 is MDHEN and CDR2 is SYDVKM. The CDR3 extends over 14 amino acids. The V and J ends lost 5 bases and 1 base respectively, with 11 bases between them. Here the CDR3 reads CASSPPRGNTEAFF. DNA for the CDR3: TGTGCCAGCAGTCCTCCACGGGGGAACACTGAAGCTTTCTTT.

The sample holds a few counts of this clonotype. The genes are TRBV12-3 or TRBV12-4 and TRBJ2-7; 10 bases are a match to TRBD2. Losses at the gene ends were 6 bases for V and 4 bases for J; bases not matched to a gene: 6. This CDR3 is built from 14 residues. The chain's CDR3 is CASRLAGVRYEQYF. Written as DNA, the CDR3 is TGTGCCAGCAGGCTAGCGGGAGTTAGATACGAGCAGTACTTC.

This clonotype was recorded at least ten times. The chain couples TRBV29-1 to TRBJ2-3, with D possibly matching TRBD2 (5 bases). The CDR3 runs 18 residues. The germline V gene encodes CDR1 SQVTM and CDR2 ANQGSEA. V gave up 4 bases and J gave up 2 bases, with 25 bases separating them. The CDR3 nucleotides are TGCAGCGTTGTAAAGACCTTCGGCGGAGGCTCCCTCACAGATACGCAGTATTTT. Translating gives CSVVKTFGGGSLTDTQYF.

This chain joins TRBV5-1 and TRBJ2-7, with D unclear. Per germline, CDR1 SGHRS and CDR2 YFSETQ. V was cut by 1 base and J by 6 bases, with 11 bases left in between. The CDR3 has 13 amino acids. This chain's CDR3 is CASSLRSVGEQYF. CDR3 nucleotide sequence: TGCGCCAGCAGCTTGCGTTCCGTGGGCGAGCAGTACTTC.

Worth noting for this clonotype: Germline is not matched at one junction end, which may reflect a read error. CDR3 loop: CASSKDIGADTQYF. The CDR3 DNA sequence: TGTGCCAGCAGCAAAGATATCGGAGCAGATACGCAGTATTTT. The chain is built from TRBV4-2 and TRBJ2-3, with unresolved D. Per germline, CDR1 LGHNA and CDR2 YNFKEQ. The CDR3 covers 14 residues.

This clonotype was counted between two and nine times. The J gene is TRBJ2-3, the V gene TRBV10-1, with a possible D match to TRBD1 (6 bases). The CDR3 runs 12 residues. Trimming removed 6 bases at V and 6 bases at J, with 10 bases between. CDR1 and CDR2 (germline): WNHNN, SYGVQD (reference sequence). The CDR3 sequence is CASRDSQDTQYF. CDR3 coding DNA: TGCGCCAGCAGGGACAGCCAGGATACGCAGTATTTT.

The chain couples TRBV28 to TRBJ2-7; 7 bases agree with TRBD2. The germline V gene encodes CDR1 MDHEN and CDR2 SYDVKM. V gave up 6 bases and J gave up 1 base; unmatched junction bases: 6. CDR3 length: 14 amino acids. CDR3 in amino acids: CASSRDYRSYEQYF. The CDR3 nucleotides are TGTGCCAGCAGCCGGGACTATAGATCCTACGAGCAGTACTTC.

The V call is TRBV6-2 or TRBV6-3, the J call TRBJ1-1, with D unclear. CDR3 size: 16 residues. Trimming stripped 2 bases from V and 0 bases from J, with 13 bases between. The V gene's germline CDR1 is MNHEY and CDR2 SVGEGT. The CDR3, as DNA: TGTGCCAGCAGTTACAGTCTATGGCAGGTGAACACTGAAGCTTTCTTT. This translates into CASSYSLWQVNTEAFF.

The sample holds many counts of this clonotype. In DNA form, the CDR3 reads TGTGCCAGCAGCCAAGCCCGCGGGGGAGGACATGGCTACACCTTC. This gives the protein CASSQARGGGHGYTF. The gene calls are TRBV3-1 and TRBJ1-2, with D tentatively TRBD1 (5 bases). Trimming shortened V by 1 base and J by 6 bases, and 15 bases separated the two germline ends. Germline CDR1 and CDR2: LGHDT and YNNKEL (reference sequence). CDR3 length: 15 amino acids.

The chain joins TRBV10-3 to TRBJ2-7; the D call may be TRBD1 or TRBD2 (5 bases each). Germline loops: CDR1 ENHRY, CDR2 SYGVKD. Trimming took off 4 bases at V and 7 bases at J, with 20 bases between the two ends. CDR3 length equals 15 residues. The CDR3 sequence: CAISGGFEGSEEQYF. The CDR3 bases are TGTGCCATCAGTGGGGGATTTGAGGGGTCGGAAGAGCAGTACTTC.

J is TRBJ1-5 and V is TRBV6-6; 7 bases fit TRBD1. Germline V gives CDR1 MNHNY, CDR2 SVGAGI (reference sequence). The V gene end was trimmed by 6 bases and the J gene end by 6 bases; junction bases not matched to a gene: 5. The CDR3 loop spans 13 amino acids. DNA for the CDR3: TGTGCCAGCAGCCGCAGGGGGAGTCAGCCCCAGCATTTT. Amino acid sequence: CASSRRGSQPQHF.